The present TCR beta chain was sequenced within a study of T cells after posttransplantation cyclophosphamide. General study results and limits: Recipient CMV seropositivity and CMV reactivation strongly tracked TRB clonality. Tissue-infiltrating T cells from skin or gut overlapped little with blood T cells.

Sequencing was performed with immunoSEQ multiplex PCR; in TCRdb, only in-frame clones are kept and a portion is missing. This sample comprises some 35,000 clones, none seen once only. The related graft donor's blood sample was taken on the day of bone marrow donation. The V gene's germline CDR1 is SGHTA and CDR2 FQGNSA. This CDR3 region has 16 residues. Unmatched junction bases numbered 12, after V lost 5 bases and J lost 6 bases. This clone showed up many times. As yet, its antigen is unknown. The receptor was derived from a man aged 25 to 45 in good health and a related stem cell transplant donor. Sequenced: PBMCs. The rearrangement uses TRBV7-2 and TRBJ2-4, with TRBD2 matching over 8 bases. In DNA, the CDR3 is TGTGCCAGCAGCCCCCGGGCAAGCGGGGGTGGAAACATTCAGTACTTC. It specifies CASSPRASGGGNIQYF.